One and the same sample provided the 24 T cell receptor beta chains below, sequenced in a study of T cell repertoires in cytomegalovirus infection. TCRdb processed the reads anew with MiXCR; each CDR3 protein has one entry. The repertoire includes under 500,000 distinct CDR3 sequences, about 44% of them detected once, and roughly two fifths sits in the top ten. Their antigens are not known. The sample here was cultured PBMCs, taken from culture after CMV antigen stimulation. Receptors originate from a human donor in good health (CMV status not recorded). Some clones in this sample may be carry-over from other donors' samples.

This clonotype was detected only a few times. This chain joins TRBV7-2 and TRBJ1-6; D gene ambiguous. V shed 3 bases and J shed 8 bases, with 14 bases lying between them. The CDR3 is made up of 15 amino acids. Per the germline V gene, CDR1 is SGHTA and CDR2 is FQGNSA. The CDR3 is CASSFYPGLDSPLHF. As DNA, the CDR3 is TGTGCCAGCAGCTTCTACCCGGGGTTGGATTCACCCCTCCACTTT.

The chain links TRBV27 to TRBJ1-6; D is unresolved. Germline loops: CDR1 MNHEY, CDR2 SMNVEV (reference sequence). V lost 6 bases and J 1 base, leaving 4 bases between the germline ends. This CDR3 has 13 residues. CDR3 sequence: CASRVSYNSPLHF. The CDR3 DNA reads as TGTGCCAGCAGGGTGTCCTATAATTCACCCCTCCACTTT.

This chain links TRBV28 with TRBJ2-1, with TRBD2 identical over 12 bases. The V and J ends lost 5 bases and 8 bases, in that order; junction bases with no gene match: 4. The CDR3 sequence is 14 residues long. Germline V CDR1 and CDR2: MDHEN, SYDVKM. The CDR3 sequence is CASSLLAGGHEQFF. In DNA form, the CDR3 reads TGTGCCAGCAGTCTACTAGCGGGGGGCCATGAGCAGTTCTTC.

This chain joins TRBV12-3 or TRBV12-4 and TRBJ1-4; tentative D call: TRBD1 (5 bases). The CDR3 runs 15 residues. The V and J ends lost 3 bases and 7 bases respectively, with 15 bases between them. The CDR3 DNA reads TGTGCCAGCAGTTTTTGGCAGGGCGAGGGTGAAAAACTGTTTTTT. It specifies CASSFWQGEGEKLFF.

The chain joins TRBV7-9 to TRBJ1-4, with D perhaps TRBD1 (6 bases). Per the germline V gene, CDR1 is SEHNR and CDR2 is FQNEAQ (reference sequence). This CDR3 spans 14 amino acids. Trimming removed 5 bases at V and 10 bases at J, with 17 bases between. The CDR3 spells CASSLLWEGGKLFF. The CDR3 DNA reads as TGTGCCAGCAGCCTCCTCTGGGAGGGGGGAAAACTGTTTTTT.

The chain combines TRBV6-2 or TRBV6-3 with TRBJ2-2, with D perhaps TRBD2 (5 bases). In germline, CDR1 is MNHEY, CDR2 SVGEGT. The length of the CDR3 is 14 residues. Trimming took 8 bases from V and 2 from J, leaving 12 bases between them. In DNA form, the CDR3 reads TGTGCCAGCCAGCCTGAGGGCAACACCGGGGAGCTGTTTTTT. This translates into CASQPEGNTGELFF.

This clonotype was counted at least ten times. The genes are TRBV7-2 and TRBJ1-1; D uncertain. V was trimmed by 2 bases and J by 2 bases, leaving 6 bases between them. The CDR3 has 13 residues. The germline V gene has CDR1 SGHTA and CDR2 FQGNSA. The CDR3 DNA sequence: TGTGCCAGCAGCTTACAGGCAAACACTGAAGCTTTCTTT. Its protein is CASSLQANTEAFF.

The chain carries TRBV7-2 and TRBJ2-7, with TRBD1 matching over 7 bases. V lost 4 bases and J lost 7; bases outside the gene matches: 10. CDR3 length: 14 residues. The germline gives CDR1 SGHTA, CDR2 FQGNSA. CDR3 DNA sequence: TGTGCCAGCAGCTCGGACAGGACGTTGACTGAGCAGTACTTC. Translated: CASSSDRTLTEQYF.

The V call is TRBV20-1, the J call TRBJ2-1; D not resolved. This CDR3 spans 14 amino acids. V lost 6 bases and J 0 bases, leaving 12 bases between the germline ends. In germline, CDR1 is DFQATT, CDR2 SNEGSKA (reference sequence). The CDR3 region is CSAQALSSYNEQFF. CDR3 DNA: TGCAGTGCCCAAGCCTTGAGCTCCTACAATGAGCAGTTCTTC.

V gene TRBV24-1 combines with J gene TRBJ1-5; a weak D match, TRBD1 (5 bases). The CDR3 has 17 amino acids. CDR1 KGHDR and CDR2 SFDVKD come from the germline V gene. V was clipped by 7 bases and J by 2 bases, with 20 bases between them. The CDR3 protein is CATSLWGKGGGNQPQHF. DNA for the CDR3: TGTGCCACCAGCCTCTGGGGGAAGGGTGGGGGCAATCAGCCCCAGCATTTT.

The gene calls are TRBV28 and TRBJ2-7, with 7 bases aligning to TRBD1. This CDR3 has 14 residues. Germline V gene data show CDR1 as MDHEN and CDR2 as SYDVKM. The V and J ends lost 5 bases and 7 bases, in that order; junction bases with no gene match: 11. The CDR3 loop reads CASSVGQVTAEQYF. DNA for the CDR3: TGTGCCAGCAGTGTCGGACAGGTGACTGCGGAGCAGTACTTC.

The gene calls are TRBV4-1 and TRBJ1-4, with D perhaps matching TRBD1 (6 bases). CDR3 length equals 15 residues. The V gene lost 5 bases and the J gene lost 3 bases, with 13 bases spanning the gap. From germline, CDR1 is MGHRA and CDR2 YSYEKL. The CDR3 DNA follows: TGCGCCAGCAGCTCAGGGGCGCGGGCTAATGAAAAACTGTTTTTT. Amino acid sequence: CASSSGARANEKLFF.

CDR3 in DNA: TGCAGTGCTAAAACTTGGGCCGCTTACGAGCAGTACTTC. This sequence encodes CSAKTWAAYEQYF. This rearrangement joins TRBV20-1 to TRBJ2-7; D remains unclear. V lost 4 bases to trimming and J lost 4 bases, with 14 bases between them. CDR1 DFQATT and CDR2 SNEGSKA come from the germline V gene (reference sequence). The length of the CDR3 is 13 residues.

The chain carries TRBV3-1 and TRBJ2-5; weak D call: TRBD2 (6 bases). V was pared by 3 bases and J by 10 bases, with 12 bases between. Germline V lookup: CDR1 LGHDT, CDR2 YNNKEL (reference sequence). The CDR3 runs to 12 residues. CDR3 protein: CASSHKTRGQYF. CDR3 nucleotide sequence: TGTGCCAGCAGCCATAAGACTAGAGGCCAGTACTTC.

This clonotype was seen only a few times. For the CDR3, the DNA is TGTGCCAGCAGTTCGACAGGGGGAGGTGAAAAACTGTTTTTT. It specifies CASSSTGGGEKLFF. This sequence joins TRBV12-3 or TRBV12-4 and TRBJ1-4; TRBD1 matches 9 bases. This CDR3 is built from 14 residues. J lost 7 bases, V lost 4 bases, and 4 bases had no gene match.

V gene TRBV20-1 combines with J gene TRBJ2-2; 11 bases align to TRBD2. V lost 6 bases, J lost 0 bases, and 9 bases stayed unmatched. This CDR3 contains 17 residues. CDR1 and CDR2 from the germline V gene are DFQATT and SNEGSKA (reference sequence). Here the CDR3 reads CSAITSGSSSNTGELFF. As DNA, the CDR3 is TGCAGTGCAATTACTAGCGGGAGTTCCTCGAACACCGGGGAGCTGTTTTTT.

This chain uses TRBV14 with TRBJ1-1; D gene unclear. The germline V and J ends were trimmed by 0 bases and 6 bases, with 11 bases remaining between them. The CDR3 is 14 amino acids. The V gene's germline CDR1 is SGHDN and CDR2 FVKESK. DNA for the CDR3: TGTGCCAGCAGCCAAGATCCGGGGTCGGCTGAAGCTTTCTTT. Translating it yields CASSQDPGSAEAFF.

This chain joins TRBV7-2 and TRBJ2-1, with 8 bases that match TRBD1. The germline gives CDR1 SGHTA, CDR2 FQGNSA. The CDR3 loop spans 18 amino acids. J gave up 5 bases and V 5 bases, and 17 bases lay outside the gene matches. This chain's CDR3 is CASSPRTGKYHTDNEQFF. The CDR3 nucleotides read TGTGCCAGCAGCCCCCGGACAGGGAAGTATCATACGGACAATGAGCAGTTCTTC.

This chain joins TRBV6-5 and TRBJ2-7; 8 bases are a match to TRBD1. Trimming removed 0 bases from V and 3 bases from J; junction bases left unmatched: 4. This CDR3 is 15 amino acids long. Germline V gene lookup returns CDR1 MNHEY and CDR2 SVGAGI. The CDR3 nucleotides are TGTGCCAGCAGTTACTCCGGGACAGGCGACTACGAGCAGTACTTC. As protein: CASSYSGTGDYEQYF.

CDR3 sequence reads: CASRPTGTGANVLTF. The CDR3 DNA sequence: TGTGCCAGCAGGCCGACAGGGACTGGGGCCAACGTCCTGACTTTC. The chain carries TRBV11-2 and TRBJ2-6, with 7 nucleotides matching TRBD1. V lost 6 bases, J lost 2 bases, and 4 bases stayed unmatched. The V gene's germline CDR1 is SGHAT and CDR2 FQNNGV. CDR3 length: 15 amino acids.

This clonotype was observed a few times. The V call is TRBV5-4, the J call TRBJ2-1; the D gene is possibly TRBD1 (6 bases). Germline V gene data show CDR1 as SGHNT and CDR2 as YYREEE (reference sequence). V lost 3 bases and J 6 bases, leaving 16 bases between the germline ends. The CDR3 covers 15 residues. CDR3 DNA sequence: TGTGCCAGCAGCTCCAGGACAGCCAGCTTCAATGAGCAGTTCTTC. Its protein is CASSSRTASFNEQFF.

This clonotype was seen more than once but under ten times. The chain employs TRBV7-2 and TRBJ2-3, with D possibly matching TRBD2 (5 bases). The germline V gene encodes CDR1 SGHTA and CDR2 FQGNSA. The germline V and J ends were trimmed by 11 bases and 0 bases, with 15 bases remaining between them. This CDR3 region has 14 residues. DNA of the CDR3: TGTGCCTGCAATACGGGGAGTAGCACAGATACGCAGTATTTT. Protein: CACNTGSSTDTQYF.

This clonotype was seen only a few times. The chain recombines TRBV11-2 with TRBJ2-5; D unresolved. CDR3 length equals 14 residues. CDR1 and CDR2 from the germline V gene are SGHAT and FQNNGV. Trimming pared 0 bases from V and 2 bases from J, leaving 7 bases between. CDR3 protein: CASSLDRRQETQYF. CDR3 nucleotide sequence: TGTGCCAGCAGCTTAGATAGGCGGCAAGAGACCCAGTACTTC.

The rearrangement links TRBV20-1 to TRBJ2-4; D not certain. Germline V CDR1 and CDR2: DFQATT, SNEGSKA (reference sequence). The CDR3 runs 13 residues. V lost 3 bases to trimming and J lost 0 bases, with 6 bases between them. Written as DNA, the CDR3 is TGCAGTGCTAGTGGAATAGCCAAAAACATTCAGTACTTC. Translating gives CSASGIAKNIQYF.